This TCR beta chain originates from a study of cytomegalovirus exposure and HLA in healthy donors. About the research overall: Of 398 genotyped donors, 81% clustered with self-reported Caucasian donors.

A word on this clone: Antigen unknown.

Germline V gene data show CDR1 as ENHRY and CDR2 as SYGVKD. Trimming removed 2 bases from V and 7 bases from J, with 5 bases in between. The CDR3 runs 11 residues. Primers for the PCR totalled 60 Vbeta and 13 Jbeta. Method: immunoSEQ multiplex PCR; TCRdb's copy keeps in-frame clones and lacks some. Of approximately 95,000 clones in the sample, 78% were seen once. Study conclusions and caveats: The study flagged some 170 TCR beta chains as cytomegalovirus-associated.

The receptor was derived from a woman aged 40 to 50 in good health and CMV-seropositive. The chain carries TRBV10-3 and TRBJ1-1, with unresolved D. Sequenced: PBMCs. CDR3 protein: CAISEAGEAFF. CDR3 coding DNA: TGTGCCATCAGTGAGGCAGGTGAAGCTTTCTTT.